One and the same sample provided the 18 T cell receptor beta chains below, sequenced in a study of T cell responses to AZD1222 COVID-19 vaccine. The repertoire was sequenced with immunoSEQ multiplex PCR; TCRdb's copy has only in-frame clones and lacks some. The table lists some 130,000 clones, roughly 93% of them singletons. The sample in question was peripheral blood, obtained on day 0 of AZD1222 vaccination. The receptors come from an adult in good health.

V usage is TRBV18 and J usage is TRBJ2-1, with 10 bases fitting TRBD2. This CDR3 region has 14 residues. Germline CDR1 reads KGHSH; CDR2 reads LQKENI. The ends lost 0 bases at V and 9 bases at J; junction bases unmatched: 2. DNA for the CDR3: TGTGCCAGCTCACCACCAAGGACTAGCGGTGAGCAGTTCTTC. Its protein is CASSPPRTSGEQFF.

The chain joins TRBV28 to TRBJ2-1; 11 nucleotides line up with TRBD1. V trimming: 8 bases; J trimming: 3 bases; junction bases outside the gene matches: 0. CDR1 is MDHEN and CDR2 is SYDVKM in the germline V gene. The CDR3 runs 13 residues. The CDR3: CASGTGGYNEQFF. CDR3 nucleotide sequence: TGTGCCAGCGGGACAGGGGGCTACAATGAGCAGTTCTTC.

This chain links TRBV29-1 with TRBJ1-1, with no clear D. The V gene lost 7 bases and the J gene lost 5 bases, with 20 bases spanning the gap. CDR3 length: 14 residues. CDR1 is SQVTM, CDR2 ANQGSEA, per germline. Here the CDR3 reads CSAVGYLSGTEAFF. The DNA of the CDR3 is TGCAGCGCTGTAGGGTATCTGAGTGGAACTGAAGCTTTCTTT.

The chain links TRBV27 to TRBJ1-1, with TRBD1 matching over 9 bases. There are 14 residues in the CDR3. In germline, CDR1 is MNHEY, CDR2 SMNVEV (reference sequence). With 5 bases clipped from V and 5 bases from J, the junction kept 6 bases outside the gene matches. The CDR3 is CASSRGDRVTEAFF. For the CDR3, the DNA is TGTGCCAGCAGTCGCGGGGACAGGGTTACTGAAGCTTTCTTT.

The chain uses TRBV24-1 and TRBJ1-2; D unresolved. Germline V gene lookup returns CDR1 KGHDR and CDR2 SFDVKD. The CDR3 has 14 residues. V was shortened by 4 bases and J by 3 bases, with 11 bases between the two germline ends. The CDR3 is CATSEPTKDYGYTF. The CDR3 DNA reads as TGTGCCACCAGTGAACCGACAAAGGACTATGGCTACACCTTC.

The chain carries TRBV15 and TRBJ2-7; D unresolved. The ends were cut back, 0 bases at V and 8 bases at J, with 17 bases in the middle. CDR1 and CDR2 (germline): LNHNV, YYDKDF (reference sequence). This CDR3 spans 15 amino acids. The CDR3 DNA reads as TGTGCCACCAGCAGAGAGTGGGCAGACCCTACGCAGCAGTACTTC. Amino acid sequence: CATSREWADPTQQYF.

V is TRBV4-3 and J is TRBJ1-1; D not certain. Germline CDR1 is LGHNA and CDR2 is YSLEER. CDR3 length: 15 amino acids. Trimming shortened V by 2 bases and J by 5 bases, and 15 bases separated the two germline ends. The chain's CDR3 is CASSQTYGEVTEAFF. The CDR3 region has the DNA TGCGCCAGCAGCCAAACCTACGGAGAGGTTACTGAAGCTTTCTTT.

The chain is built from TRBV11-3 and TRBJ2-3, with a weak D call TRBD1 (6 bases). From germline, CDR1 is SGHNT and CDR2 YENEEA. Trimming shortened V by 7 bases and J by 5 bases, and 10 bases separated the two germline ends. This CDR3 is built from 12 residues. This CDR3 is CASKQQGDTQYF. As DNA, the CDR3 is TGTGCCAGCAAACAACAGGGAGATACGCAGTATTTT.

The chain links TRBV28 to TRBJ1-4; TRBD1 is a possible D gene (5 bases). CDR3 length equals 15 residues. V lost 5 bases to trimming and J lost 4 bases, with 14 bases between them. Germline CDR1 is MDHEN and CDR2 is SYDVKM. The CDR3 reads CASSGFQGNNEKLFF. The CDR3 DNA reads TGTGCCAGCAGTGGTTTCCAGGGAAATAATGAAAAACTGTTTTTT.

The V and J genes are TRBV28 and TRBJ2-7; TRBD2 matches at 10 bases. Trimming removed 6 bases from V and 6 bases from J; junction bases left unmatched: 17. The germline V gene has CDR1 MDHEN and CDR2 SYDVKM. This CDR3 region has 17 residues. As DNA, the CDR3 is TGTGCCAGCAGGGGCACTAGCGGGAAACGCCTACGGGGCGAGCAGTACTTC. It specifies CASRGTSGKRLRGEQYF.

The chain recombines TRBV6-2 or TRBV6-3 with TRBJ1-1; 8 nucleotides align to TRBD1. This CDR3 is built from 16 residues. The J segment lost 2 bases and the V segment lost 3 bases, leaving 8 bases of the junction unmatched. Germline CDR1 reads MNHEY; CDR2 reads SVGEGT. Written as DNA, the CDR3 is TGTGCCAGCAGTTATAACCCAGGGGGCATTAACACTGAAGCTTTCTTT. This encodes CASSYNPGGINTEAFF.

This sequence joins TRBV18 and TRBJ2-7; 13 nucleotides agree with TRBD2. The CDR3 contains 15 residues. The V gene's germline CDR1 is KGHSH and CDR2 LQKENI. The ends lost 4 bases at V and 5 bases at J; junction bases unmatched: 5. CDR3 region: CASSRGLAGEDEQYF. The CDR3 region has the DNA TGTGCCAGCTCACGCGGACTAGCGGGAGAGGACGAGCAGTACTTC.

The chain recombines TRBV14 with TRBJ1-2, with TRBD1 matching over 8 bases. The junction had 12 bases not matched to a gene; V was cut back by 8 bases and J by 7 bases. The CDR3 totals 14 residues. Germline V gives CDR1 SGHDN, CDR2 FVKESK. CDR3 in amino acids: CASSGQGGMGGYTF. CDR3 nucleotide sequence: TGTGCCAGCTCCGGACAGGGTGGTATGGGTGGCTACACCTTC.

This sequence joins TRBV9 and TRBJ2-1; D is unclear. Trimming left V 4 bases short and J 8 bases short, with 19 bases between. This CDR3 spans 15 amino acids. Germline assignment: CDR1 SGDLS and CDR2 YYNGEE. The CDR3 sequence: CASSPEGLRFDEQFF. CDR3 DNA sequence: TGTGCCAGCAGCCCGGAAGGGCTCCGGTTCGATGAGCAGTTCTTC.

The CDR3 sequence is CASSLARDSLYEQYF. In DNA, the CDR3 is TGTGCCAGCAGCTTAGCAAGGGACAGCCTCTACGAGCAGTACTTC. The chain couples TRBV11-2 to TRBJ2-7; 7 nucleotides align to TRBD1. With 1 base clipped from V and 3 bases from J, the junction kept 6 bases outside the gene matches. CDR3 length equals 15 residues. Per germline, CDR1 SGHAT and CDR2 FQNNGV.

The V gene is TRBV3-1 (or the pseudogene TRBV3-2), the J gene TRBJ2-7; 10 bases are a match to TRBD2. V shed 5 bases and J 5 bases; nucleotides not matched to a gene: 6. The CDR3 length is 14 residues. CDR1 is LGHDT and CDR2 is YNNKEL in the germline V gene (reference sequence). The CDR3 is CASSSGLATHEQYF. The DNA of the CDR3 is TGTGCCAGCAGCTCGGGACTAGCGACCCACGAGCAGTACTTC.

The CDR3 region has the DNA TGTGCCAGCAGCTCCGGGACAGGGGTTAATGAAAAACTGTTTTTT. Translating gives CASSSGTGVNEKLFF. This rearrangement joins TRBV7-8 to TRBJ1-4; 10 positions agree with TRBD1. This CDR3 is built from 15 residues. In germline, CDR1 is SGHVS, CDR2 FQNEAQ. Losses at the gene ends were 4 bases for V and 4 bases for J; bases not matched to a gene: 3.

This chain connects TRBV9 to TRBJ1-6, with D perhaps matching TRBD1 (6 bases). Germline assignment: CDR1 SGDLS and CDR2 YYNGEE. The CDR3 has 15 amino acids. Trimming took off 2 bases at V and 3 bases at J, with 9 bases between the two ends. The chain's CDR3 is CASSVQGHYNSPLHF. The DNA for the CDR3 is TGTGCCAGCAGCGTTCAGGGACACTATAATTCACCCCTCCACTTT.